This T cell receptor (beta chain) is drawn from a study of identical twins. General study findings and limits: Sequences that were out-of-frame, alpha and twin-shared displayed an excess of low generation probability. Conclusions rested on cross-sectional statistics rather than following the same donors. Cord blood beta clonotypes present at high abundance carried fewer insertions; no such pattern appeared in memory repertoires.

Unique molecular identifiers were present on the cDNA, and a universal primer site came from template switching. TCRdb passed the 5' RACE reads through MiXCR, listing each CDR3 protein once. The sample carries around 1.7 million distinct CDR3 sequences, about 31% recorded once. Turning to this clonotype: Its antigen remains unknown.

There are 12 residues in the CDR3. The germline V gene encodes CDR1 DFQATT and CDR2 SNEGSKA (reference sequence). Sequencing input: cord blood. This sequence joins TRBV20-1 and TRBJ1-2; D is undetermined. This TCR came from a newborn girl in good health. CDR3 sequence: CSPWGLEYGYTF. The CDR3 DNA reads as TGCAGCCCATGGGGTCTAGAATATGGCTACACCTTC.